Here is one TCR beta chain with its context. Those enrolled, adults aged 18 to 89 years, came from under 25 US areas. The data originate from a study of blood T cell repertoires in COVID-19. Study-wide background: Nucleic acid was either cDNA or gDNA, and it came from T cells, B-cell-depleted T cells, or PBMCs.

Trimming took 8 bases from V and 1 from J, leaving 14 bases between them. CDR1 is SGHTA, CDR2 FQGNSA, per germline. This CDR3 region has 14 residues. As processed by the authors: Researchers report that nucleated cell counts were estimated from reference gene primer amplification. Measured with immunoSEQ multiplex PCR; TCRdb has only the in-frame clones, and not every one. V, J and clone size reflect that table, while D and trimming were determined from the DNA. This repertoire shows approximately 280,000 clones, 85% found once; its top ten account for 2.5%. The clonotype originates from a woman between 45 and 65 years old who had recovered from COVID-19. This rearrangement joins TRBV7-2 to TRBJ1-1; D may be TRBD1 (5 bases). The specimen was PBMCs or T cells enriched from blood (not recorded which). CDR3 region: CASANWQGNTEAFF. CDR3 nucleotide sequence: TGTGCCAGCGCCAACTGGCAGGGGAACACTGAAGCTTTCTTT.